This T cell receptor (beta chain) was observed in a study of metastatic and nonmetastatic thyroid tumors. Study-level background: Comparative analysis of repertoires was undertaken across blood and tumor or nodule tissue obtained from malignant and benign thyroid patients.

Germline V gene sequence: CDR1 DFQATT, CDR2 SNEGSKA (reference sequence). CDR3 length: 20 amino acids. The J segment lost 4 bases and the V segment lost 3 bases, leaving 23 bases of the junction unmatched. The entire patient cohort was treatment-naive prior to thyroid surgery. Study-wide findings and caveats: Reported TCR beta diversity, measured in blood and tumor, was significantly higher for malignant thyroid tumors than for benign nodules.

TCRdb reanalyzed the PCR reads with MiXCR. In the table there are about 35,000 clones, 17% of which are singletons. This clone was detected ten times or more. Antigen unknown. This TCR came from a male donor with papillary thyroid cancer or a benign thyroid nodule (not recorded which). Some clones in this sample may be carry-over from other donors' samples. Source material: blood. V gene TRBV20-1 combines with J gene TRBJ2-3, with 9 bases aligning to TRBD2. The CDR3 protein is CSASPETPSRRGGRPDTQYF. The CDR3, as DNA: TGCAGTGCTAGTCCTGAAACGCCTAGCCGGCGGGGGGGCCGGCCAGATACGCAGTATTTT.